The next 8 T cell receptor beta chains were all read from a single sample in a study of metastatic and nonmetastatic thyroid tumors. Via MiXCR, TCRdb re-called the PCR reads. Altogether about 42,000 clones are present, around 10% being singletons, with the ten largest covering roughly 9%. No patient had received any treatment before thyroid surgery. Sample: blood. These receptors were taken from a male donor with papillary thyroid cancer or a benign thyroid nodule (not recorded which). Some clones in this sample may be carry-over from other donors' samples.

This clone was counted at least ten times. The chain couples TRBV10-2 to TRBJ2-3; TRBD2 agrees at 8 bases. The CDR3 consists of 14 residues. The trim removed 3 bases at V and 3 bases at J, leaving 2 bases unmatched. Germline CDR1 and CDR2: WSHSY and SAAADI. The CDR3 loop is CASSDAGGTDTQYF. The CDR3, as DNA: TGCGCCAGCAGTGATGCGGGAGGAACAGATACGCAGTATTTT.

In this sample, this clone turned up many times. The chain employs TRBV20-1 and TRBJ2-5, with D hard to call. CDR3 length: 13 amino acids. Germline V gene sequence: CDR1 DFQATT, CDR2 SNEGSKA (reference sequence). Trimming shortened V by 7 bases and J by 4 bases, and 16 bases separated the two germline ends. The CDR3 DNA follows: TGCAGTGTCGAGACCCCCCCAGGAGAGACCCAGTACTTC. This gives the protein CSVETPPGETQYF.

This clone occurred once. A much larger clone differs by one base, so this may be a read error. The rearrangement links TRBV20-1 to TRBJ2-4, with D unclear. CDR3 length: 15 residues. In germline, CDR1 is DFQATT, CDR2 SNEGSKA (reference sequence). CDR3 loop: CSAAQFSIAKNTQYF. CDR3 nucleotides: TGCAGTGCCGCGCAGTTTAGCATAGCCAAAAACACTCAGTACTTC.

In this sample, this clone turned up many times. V usage is TRBV20-1 and J usage is TRBJ1-5, with 7 bases matching TRBD1. Germline values: CDR1 DFQATT, CDR2 SNEGSKA (reference sequence). The trim removed 6 bases at V and 4 bases at J, leaving 6 bases unmatched. This CDR3 has 13 residues. The CDR3 region is CSASDRPNQPQHF. The DNA of the CDR3 is TGCAGTGCCTCGGACAGGCCAAATCAGCCCCAGCATTTT.

This clone appeared many times. The chain uses TRBV6-1 and TRBJ1-1; D unclear. The V gene's germline CDR1 is MNHNS and CDR2 SASEGT. The V and J ends lost 4 bases and 1 base respectively, with 10 bases between them. The CDR3 has 14 residues. The CDR3 DNA reads TGTGCCAGCAGTGGGGTAATATCGAACACTGAAGCTTTCTTT. Protein sequence: CASSGVISNTEAFF.

There are a few counts of this clone. V gene TRBV6-1 combines with J gene TRBJ2-1; TRBD2 matches at 9 bases. The CDR3 runs to 16 residues. The ends lost 1 base at V and 6 bases at J; junction bases unmatched: 7. Germline-derived CDR1 and CDR2 are MNHNS and SASEGT. This chain's CDR3 is CASSEGGSGLANEQFF. CDR3 nucleotides: TGTGCCAGCAGTGAAGGGGGGTCGGGACTAGCCAATGAGCAGTTCTTC.

This clone was observed at least ten times. This rearrangement joins TRBV7-8 to TRBJ1-3, with unresolved D. Trimming pared 6 bases from V and 0 bases from J, leaving 6 bases between. Germline lookup yields CDR1 SGHVS and CDR2 FQNEAQ. This CDR3 is 13 amino acids long. Here the CDR3 reads CASRTSSGNTIYF. As DNA, the CDR3 is TGTGCCAGCAGGACGTCCTCTGGAAACACCATATATTTT.

This clone was seen more than once but under ten times. The rearrangement uses TRBV6-4 and TRBJ2-3, with 8 bases matching TRBD2. The CDR3 sequence is 16 residues long. Germline V gene data show CDR1 as MRHNA and CDR2 as SNTAGT. Trimming cost V 6 bases and J 4 bases; bases outside gene matches: 12. In DNA, the CDR3 is TGTGCCAGCAGCCGAGGGAGCGGGAGATCTGCAGATACGCAGTATTTT. Amino acid sequence: CASSRGSGRSADTQYF.